The source of this T cell receptor beta chain is a study of blood T cell repertoires in COVID-19. Trimming at V came to 4 bases and at J to 7 bases, leaving 10 bases not matched to a gene. Looked up from germline, CDR1 is SGHRS and CDR2 is YFSETQ. This CDR3 region has 17 residues. Per the original methods: Reference gene primers were amplified, and this amplification served to estimate nucleated cell counts. Generated by immunoSEQ multiplex PCR, the TCRdb table keeps only in-frame clones and is missing some. V, J and clone size derive from that table, while D and trimming were established from the DNA sequence. This table has about 310,000 clones, 87% appearing once.

The chain has TRBV5-1 and TRBJ2-1; TRBD2 aligns across 14 bases. This TCR derives from a man in his late teens or twenties with active or convalescent COVID-19. The sample was peripheral blood. The CDR3 region is CASSPGLAGGPQNEQFF. CDR3 in DNA: TGCGCCAGCAGCCCCGGACTAGCGGGAGGACCGCAAAATGAGCAGTTCTTC.